The 8 T cell receptor beta chains below come from one sample, sequenced in a study of shared clonotypes between healthy human individuals. Measured with immunoSEQ multiplex PCR; TCRdb has only the in-frame clones, and not every one. The sample has a few million clones; 90% to 95% are singletons. Sequencing used naive CD4+ T cells from PBMCs. The subset was: CD45RA+ positively selected. These receptors came from a man between 18 and 29 years old in good health. Some clones in this sample may be carry-over from other donors' samples.

As for this clone: Distinct nucleotide sequences in the sample also encode this CDR3. The chain links TRBV9 to TRBJ1-4, with D perhaps TRBD1 (6 bases). Looked up from germline, CDR1 is SGDLS and CDR2 is YYNGEE. The CDR3 is 14 residues long. V shed 0 bases and J shed 8 bases, with 11 bases lying between them. The CDR3, as DNA: TGTGCCAGCAGCGTAGTGGCAGGGGACGAAAAACTGTTTTTT. It encodes CASSVVAGDEKLFF.

V usage is TRBV16 and J usage is TRBJ2-2; D is perhaps TRBD1 (6 bases). The V end was cut by 2 bases, the J end by 6 bases, with 10 bases between. CDR3 length: 14 amino acids. Germline V gene lookup returns CDR1 KGHSY and CDR2 FQNENV. The DNA of the CDR3 is TGTGCCAGCAGCCAAATAGCAGGGGCCGGGGAGCTGTTTTTT. Translating it yields CASSQIAGAGELFF.

The rearrangement joins TRBV27 to TRBJ2-2; 8 bases map to TRBD1. J was trimmed by 3 bases and V by 6 bases; bases with no gene match: 9. The CDR3 has 16 amino acids. The V gene's germline CDR1 is MNHEY and CDR2 SMNVEV (reference sequence). In nucleotides, the CDR3 is TGTGCCAGCAGAGAACCCGGGACAGGATACACCGGGGAGCTGTTTTTT. Residues: CASREPGTGYTGELFF.

The rearrangement joins TRBV4-3 to TRBJ1-1, with 7 bases identical to TRBD1. CDR1 is LGHNA and CDR2 is YSLEER in the germline V gene. The CDR3 runs to 13 residues. The trim removed 2 bases at V and 7 bases at J, leaving 4 bases unmatched. CDR3 nucleotide sequence: TGCGCCAGCAGCCAAAACTACAGGGGTGAAGCTTTCTTT. It encodes CASSQNYRGEAFF.

V usage is TRBV4-1 and J usage is TRBJ2-1; 9 bases align to TRBD2. The CDR3 has 10 residues. The ends lost 5 bases at V and 15 bases at J; junction bases unmatched: 2. CDR1 MGHRA and CDR2 YSYEKL come from the germline V gene. In DNA, the CDR3 is TGCGCCAGCAGCAGCGGGAGGACGTTCTTC. It translates to CASSSGRTFF.

Notes on this clone: In the same sample, other DNA sequences code for this CDR3. The chain joins TRBV28 to TRBJ2-7, with D uncertain. This CDR3 region has 11 residues. V lost 5 bases and J 3 bases, leaving 5 bases between the germline ends. Germline CDR1 and CDR2: MDHEN and SYDVKM. The CDR3 DNA reads TGTGCCAGCAGTAACCGCTACGAGCAGTACTTC. Amino acid sequence: CASSNRYEQYF.

The chain combines TRBV7-2 with TRBJ1-1; D uncertain. CDR3 length: 15 amino acids. Germline V gene lookup returns CDR1 SGHTA and CDR2 FQGNSA. V lost 1 base, J lost 3 bases, and 12 bases lay in between. As DNA, the CDR3 is TGTGCCAGCAGCTTAGGCCGCCGGCCCTACACTGAAGCTTTCTTT. Its translation: CASSLGRRPYTEAFF.

The chain uses TRBV28 and TRBJ2-4; weak D call: TRBD2 (6 bases). CDR3 size: 17 residues. The V end lost 6 bases, the J end lost 0 bases, and 18 bases lay between the germline ends. Germline V gives CDR1 MDHEN, CDR2 SYDVKM. The DNA of the CDR3 is TGTGCCAGCAGCTCAACGGGACTCTTGAAAGCCAAAAACATTCAGTACTTC. Its translation: CASSSTGLLKAKNIQYF.